This TCR beta chain was identified during a study of T cell responses to AZD1222 COVID-19 vaccine (dated by TCRdb to about 2021). At the level of the whole study: Because spike-specific TCR depth and breadth did not differ between the two schedules, AZD1222 recipients who got a second dose at roughly 4 weeks were pooled with those who got a second dose at roughly 12 weeks. Trial participants were enrolled into age subgroups of 18-55, 56-69 and 70-plus years, which contained around 150, 29 and 61 TCR-sequenced participants, respectively. TCR sequencing covered approximately 230 trial participants: 200 to 220 given two doses of AZD1222 and approximately 25 given two doses of MenACWY control vaccine. The paper's findings and limits, for the study overall: After two AZD1222 doses, spike-specific TCR breadth and depth were significantly higher than at day 0 and than in MenACWY recipients. The whole spike protein was spanned by vaccine-associated CD4 TCRs, and dominant responses were seen in regions 160-218 and 743-854. Reportedly, almost half of the unique spike-specific TCRs recognized epitopes lying outside the regions that are mutated in the B.1.351 and B.1.1.7 variants. Because no day 14 peak-response samples were available, repertoires were characterized only after the peak T cell response. Conclusions about previously exposed vaccinees are limited because only five or six AZD1222 recipients were SARS-CoV-2 seropositive at baseline. Most participants were white British and females outnumbered males, and the authors suggested that clonal diversity may have been underestimated. In the small 56-69-year group, the increase in depth fell short of significance, most likely because of low power.

Points on this clone: Its binding antigen is unknown. No much larger clone is present one base from it, and per-base qualities are unavailable.

The CDR3 regions of human TCRbeta chains were analyzed by immunosequencing. In the original analysis: Repertoire TCRs were checked for matches against a reference library of SARS-CoV-2-specific TCRs that had been generated using the MIRA antigen-specificity platform. Breadth meant the fraction of unique TCRs that were SARS-CoV-2-associated, whereas depth meant the fraction of total T cells that were SARS-CoV-2-associated. Using the MIRA data, every spike-specific TCR was mapped to the spike region that the TCR reacted to and assigned to either a CD4 or a CD8 class. Log10-transformed breadth and depth values were compared by one-way ANOVA with Sidak's multiple comparisons tests. TCRdb holds this immuneACCESS table with in-frame rearrangements only. Some clones are missing; in checked studies, unresolved V genes explain under half, and the rest has no known cause. D and trimming come from the DNA, and the V and J calls and clone size come from that table. In this sample the table shows about 120,000 clones, about nine tenths of which occur a single time. The top ten constitute approximately 7.9% of the sample.

Sample time point, as interpreted from the label and publication: baseline before first vaccination. Samples from vaccinated people were obtained from the UK trials COV001 and COV002, which included a single-blind randomized controlled phase 2/3 trial of AZD1222 (ChAdOx1 nCoV-19) in healthy adults. Trial participant PBMC samples were collected at day 0 and day 28 after the second dose for TCRbeta chain sequencing. Inclusive of the bounding cysteine and phenylalanine, the CDR3 is 14 residues long. Only CDR3 DNA is held: 42 bases, read in frame from base 1. V is pared back by 3 bases and J by 1 base, with 9 bases lying between the germline termini. CDR1 and CDR2 were assigned from the germline V gene (reference sequence) as GTSNPN and SVGIG.

The material sequenced was peripheral blood, taken on day 0 of AZD1222 vaccination. The TCR comes from an adult in good health. Recombination joined TRBV30 with TRBJ2-2; tentative D gene TRBD2, with 6 bases matching. At the DNA level, the sequence is TGTGCCTGGAGAGGAGGGAAGAACACCGGGGAGCTGTTTTTT. This sequence encodes CAWRGGKNTGELFF. The CDR3 plus the reference TRBV30 and TRBJ2-2 genes for the other parts give the full variable domain: SQTIHQWPATLVQPVGSPLSLECTVEGTSNPNLYWYRQAAGRGLQLLFYSVGIGQISSEVPQNLSASRPQDRQFILSSKKLLLSDSGFYLCAWRGGKNTGELFFGEGSRLTVL.